This TCR beta chain was obtained from a study of molecular identifiers for immune sequencing clone quantification listed by TCRdb under 2018. Background for the entire study: For a replicate experiment, RNA from 20,000 or 100,000 naive CD8 T cells was divided into five aliquots, of which four were sequenced. The study was a methods study using CD8 T cells to benchmark molecular-identifier clustering-based TCR repertoire sequencing (MIDCIRS) and TCR RNA copy counting. Results and caveats for the whole study, not just this receptor: The sizes of highly expanded clones could end up underestimated when identical TCR molecules share a barcode. Even against a background of about a million naive CD8 T cells, spiked-in Jurkat TCR RNA amounting to a single cell's worth was reported to be detectable. Modeling indicated about 3.1 TCR RNA copies recovered per cell, compared with 9.5 to 10 by digital PCR, which implies a capture efficiency of approximately 30%. Without barcode sub-clustering, chimeric consensus sequences inflated TCR diversity; chimeras reached as high as 47%. The naive libraries included spiked-in Jurkat TCR RNA (10 copies' worth), and this Jurkat TCR RNA is not part of the donor repertoire. Clones above 20 RNA copies held over 97% of molecules in CMV-specific effector cells but under 1% in naive cells.

The V and J ends are trimmed by 1 base and 4 bases, leaving 16 bases between them. Inclusive of the bounding cysteine and phenylalanine, the CDR3 is 15 residues long. Only the CDR3 portion is preserved as DNA: 45 bases, with reading frame beginning at the first base. The germline V gene sets CDR1 to SQVTM and CDR2 to ANQGSEA. In this sample, this clonotype turned up a few times. Its antigen remains undetermined. Nothing much larger sits one base from this clone, and base qualities are not available. The method behind the library was PCR. Sequencer: Illumina HiSeq 4000. Bulk TCR libraries were made following a previously described method, with the TCR primers given in Table S5. The Qiagen AllPrep DNA/RNA kit was used to purify total RNA. Before any analysis, reads coming from multiple sequencing runs of the same library were combined into one pool. On the study's bioinformatics: Reads were retained only if an exact TCR constant sequence was present, and the retained reads were trimmed to 150 nt and grouped according to their 12-nt molecular barcodes. Reads within each barcode group were sub-clustered using a 15% Levenshtein threshold, and quality-weighted consensus sequences were constructed for each RNA molecule. Non-functional sequences were filtered out, along with any lower-count sequence sitting one edit away from another sequence. Based on a fit of two negative binomial distributions, barcode sub-clusters having less than 20% of the maximum read count were discarded. Starting from the raw public reads, TCRdb applied fastp trimming at Q25, assembled clones with MiXCR and retained in-frame beta chains. Each CDR3 protein appears once, grouped with its most common genes and DNA. What appears here as the V and J calls and clone size reflects TCRdb's work, not the paper's. The sample table contains some 320,000 distinct CDR3 sequences; only one count was recorded for around a fifth of them. The top ten clonotypes cover about 0.81% of the sample.

Naive CD8 T cell libraries were made from roughly 20,000 to 1,000,000 sorted cells using 10%, 30% or 50% of purified RNA. On a BD FACSAria II, naive CD8 T cells were FACS-sorted as CD8+CD4-CCR7+CD45RA+ and collected into RLT Plus buffer. Detection sensitivity was tested by spiking Jurkat RNA equal to some 11 TCR copies' worth into samples containing about 20,000-1,100,000 naive CD8 T cells. Enrichment of CD8 T cells was performed with RosetteSep CD8+ T Cell Enrichment Cocktail and Ficoll-Paque, after which ACK red cell lysis was carried out. Rearrangement joined TRBV29-1 to TRBJ1-2; the D gene cannot be resolved reliably. The sequencing input was naive CD8+ T cells from blood, with Jurkat cell RNA spiked in. This specimen's cell subset or site label, per the study, means: FACS-sorted CD8+CD4-CCR7+CD45RA+ naive T cells. The receptor's source is a human donor in good health. Some libraries in this study had Jurkat cell RNA spiked in. This receptor has the CDR3 CSVEASSLMSYGYTF. The nucleotide sequence reads as follows: TGCAGCGTTGAAGCCTCAAGCCTCATGAGCTATGGCTACACCTTC.